Listed here is a single TCR beta chain. It has no known antigen specificity. Per-base qualities were not stored, and no clone one base away is much larger. The sample is drawn from a study of blood T cell repertoires in COVID-19 (TCRdb year 2020). About the study as a whole: Samples covering the acute and convalescent phases of COVID-19 were provided by collaborators in the United States, Italy and Spain. The material from the prospective study consisted of cDNA or gDNA derived from T cells, B-cell-depleted T cells, or PBMCs. Subjects who had been exposed to COVID-19, were actively infected with it, or had recovered from it provided the deeply sampled blood TCRbeta repertoires that made up the dataset. A freely available public database, intended as a resource for researchers studying the immune response to SARS-CoV-2, is where the repertoires were released. The samples were drawn from the first 160 participants of the ongoing ImmuneRACE study and from some 1,300 subjects provided by 6 global collaborators. Sample metadata almost always included a de-identified subject ID, COVID-19 status, age in years and sex. Where available, HLA class I and class II types were taken from metadata supplied by the sample provider and were not determined by assay-based typing.

At the junction V is shortened by 5 bases and J by 0 bases; bases outside the gene matches: 7. CDR1 and CDR2 were assigned from the germline V gene (reference sequence) as SGHNT and YYREEE. There are 16 amino acids in the CDR3, from cysteine to phenylalanine inclusive. Only the CDR3 region is kept as DNA, spanning 48 bases read in frame from base 1. TCRbeta CDR3 regions were amplified from genomic DNA by means of the immunoSEQ Assay, a bias-controlled multiplex PCR. Regarding the original processing steps: The number of nucleated cells in each sample was estimated by amplification of reference gene primers within the assay. Sequence reads were collapsed and filtered to measure the absolute abundance of every unique TCRbeta CDR3 rearrangement. Productive Simpson clonality was computed per sample as the square root of Simpson's diversity index over productive rearrangements. TCRdb took this table from immuneACCESS and kept in-frame rearrangements with V and J called. Such tables lack part of the clones; where checked against another copy, unresolved V genes explain under half of the gap, and the rest is unexplained. That table is the source of V, J and clone size, and D and trimming were worked out from the DNA. This sample comprises about 84,000 clones, approximately 86% of them detected only once. The ten most abundant clones make up approximately 1.2% of the sample.

What the research found in general, with its limitations: Clinical and demographic metadata were provided uncurated, with the amount varying by source and participant.

The collaborating institutions used their own protocols to collect whole blood in K2EDTA tubes. For TCRbeta analysis, collaborators shipped samples in one of three forms: frozen whole blood, isolated PBMCs, or DNA extracted from either of those sample types. The sample consisted of peripheral blood. The rearranged chain carries TRBV5-4 and TRBJ2-7, and 11 bases in between align with TRBD2. This TCR came from an older man with active or convalescent COVID-19. The nucleotides are TGTGCCAGCAGTCCACTTACTAGCGGGAGCTCCTACGAGCAGTACTTC. Translation gives CASSPLTSGSSYEQYF.